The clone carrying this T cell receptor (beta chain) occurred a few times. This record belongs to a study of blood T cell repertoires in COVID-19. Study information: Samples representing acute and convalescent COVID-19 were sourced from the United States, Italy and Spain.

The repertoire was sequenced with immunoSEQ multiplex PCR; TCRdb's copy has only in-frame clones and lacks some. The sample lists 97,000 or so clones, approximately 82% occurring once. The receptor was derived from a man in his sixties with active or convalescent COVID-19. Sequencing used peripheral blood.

The CDR3 reads CASSLHDAAGYEQFF. The CDR3 coding sequence is TGCGCCAGCAGCCTACATGACGCAGCGGGCTATGAGCAGTTCTTC. This chain links TRBV4-1 with TRBJ2-1; tentative D call: TRBD2 (6 bases). The V gene's germline CDR1 is MGHRA and CDR2 YSYEKL. This CDR3 spans 15 amino acids. The ends were cut back, 4 bases at V and 8 bases at J, with 18 bases in the middle.